Listed below are T cell receptor beta chains from one sample, sequenced in a study of blood T cell repertoires in COVID-19. Measured with immunoSEQ multiplex PCR; TCRdb has only the in-frame clones, and not every one. The data contain 37,000 or so clones, around 80% of them singletons. The source material was peripheral blood. These receptors were taken from a man in his sixties with acute or convalescent COVID-19. The CDR3 runs from the conserved cysteine through the conserved F or W. The D gene is left open where the match is weak.

>-|TRBJ1-6|TRBV4-3
TGCGCCAGCAGCCAAGAAGGAGGAGGGGCGAGTTCACCCCTCCACTTT
CASSQEGGGASSPLHF
>TRBD1|TRBJ1-6|TRBV10-3
TGTGCCATCAGTGAGGGGAGGAGACAGGGTTTTATCCTCCACTTT
CAISEGRRQGFILHF
>TRBD2|TRBJ2-1|TRBV3-1/TRBV3-2
TGTGCCAGCAGCCAAGATAGGACTAGCGGATTCTACAATGAGCAGTTCTTC
CASSQDRTSGFYNEQFF
>-|TRBJ2-7|TRBV19
TGTGCCAGTAGTATGCCCAGGGGTCGAGACGAGCAGTACTTC
CASSMPRGRDEQYF
>-|TRBJ2-7|TRBV11-2
TGTGCCAGCAGCTTTAGCGGATACGAGCAGTACTTC
CASSFSGYEQYF
>-|TRBJ1-2|TRBV29-1
TGCAGCGTTGAGCCCGGTGTTGGCTACACCTTC
CSVEPGVGYTF
>TRBD2|TRBJ2-3|TRBV28
TGTGCCAGCAGTCCAACTAGCGGGGGCACAGATACGCAGTATTTT
CASSPTSGGTDTQYF
>TRBD1|TRBJ2-7|TRBV7-6
TGTGCCAGCAGCTTAGGGACAGGTTTCGACGAGCAGTACTTC
CASSLGTGFDEQYF
>TRBD1|TRBJ1-5|TRBV6-5
TGTGCCAGCAGTAAACAGGGGGGGGTCAATCAGCCCCAGCATTTT
CASSKQGGVNQPQHF
>TRBD2|TRBJ2-1|TRBV10-3
TGTGCCATCAGTGAGTCGACTCTGGGACTAGTCAACAATGAGCAGTTCTTC
CAISESTLGLVNNEQFF